Following are 31 T cell receptor beta chains from one sample sequenced in a study of identical twins. TCRdb re-called the 5' RACE reads through MiXCR, storing one row per CDR3 protein. The sample shows some 270,000 distinct CDR3 sequences, about 9% of them seen only once. The same data also went into a second study, on yellow fever vaccine responses in identical twins.

The sample consisted of CD8+ T cells sorted from blood. These receptors came from a woman between 18 and 29 years old in good health.

Many counts were recorded for this clonotype. The chain links TRBV6-2 or TRBV6-3 to TRBJ2-2; D remains ambiguous. The CDR3 loop spans 13 amino acids. Germline V gene lookup returns CDR1 MNHEY and CDR2 SVGEGT. V gave up 6 bases and J gave up 5 bases, with 10 bases separating them. In DNA, the CDR3 is TGTGCCAGCAGACCGCTAGAGACCGGGGAGCTGTTTTTT. As protein: CASRPLETGELFF.

The sample holds a few counts of this clonotype. The rearrangement joins TRBV29-1 to TRBJ2-6; D call uncertain. Trimming cost V 7 bases and J 2 bases, with 6 bases left between them. The CDR3 contains 12 residues. Germline V gene data show CDR1 as SQVTM and CDR2 as ANQGSEA. CDR3 protein: CSGRTGANVLTF. The CDR3 DNA reads TGCAGCGGACGGACTGGGGCCAACGTCCTGACTTTC.

V and J are TRBV28 and TRBJ1-4, with D tentatively TRBD1 (5 bases). The CDR3 runs to 14 residues. Trimming took off 6 bases at V and 3 bases at J, with 11 bases between the two ends. Germline CDR1 reads MDHEN; CDR2 reads SYDVKM. This CDR3 reads CASRLDIPNEKLFF. Written as DNA, the CDR3 is TGTGCCAGCAGACTGGACATTCCTAATGAAAAACTGTTTTTT.

This clonotype was recorded a few times. This sequence joins TRBV6-2 or TRBV6-3 and TRBJ2-3; D might be TRBD2 (6 bases). The germline CDR1 and CDR2 sequences are MNHEY and SVGEGT. The CDR3 has 15 residues. Trimming removed 4 bases at V and 2 bases at J, with 13 bases between. The chain's CDR3 is CASSFTRRDTDTQYF. In DNA, the CDR3 is TGTGCCAGCAGTTTCACCAGGAGGGACACAGATACGCAGTATTTT.

The J gene is TRBJ2-7, the V gene TRBV4-3; a possible D gene is TRBD1 (6 bases). This CDR3 contains 15 residues. The V and J ends lost 3 bases and 0 bases respectively, with 12 bases between them. CDR1 and CDR2 from the germline V gene are LGHNA and YSLEER. CDR3 DNA sequence: TGCGCCAGCAGCCAGGGAAGGACAGTCTCCTACGAGCAGTACTTC. Its protein is CASSQGRTVSYEQYF.

At least ten counts were recorded for this clonotype. As DNA, the CDR3 is TGCAGCGCGCTAGAGGCCGGGGAGCTGTTTTTT. Protein: CSALEAGELFF. This chain links TRBV29-1 with TRBJ2-2, with D unresolved. CDR3 size: 11 residues. Trimming left V 7 bases short and J 6 bases short, with 9 bases between. The germline V gene has CDR1 SQVTM and CDR2 ANQGSEA.

This clonotype was seen many times. The J gene is TRBJ2-1, the V gene TRBV29-1; TRBD1 matches at 7 bases. From germline, CDR1 is SQVTM and CDR2 ANQGSEA. The V gene end was trimmed by 3 bases and the J gene end by 0 bases; junction bases not matched to a gene: 2. The CDR3 sequence is 14 residues long. The CDR3 sequence: CSVDGTVSYNEQFF. The CDR3 bases are TGCAGCGTTGACGGGACAGTCTCCTACAATGAGCAGTTCTTC.

This clonotype has ten or more counts. V gene TRBV5-6 combines with J gene TRBJ2-7; the D call may be TRBD1 or TRBD2 (8 bases each). Per the germline V gene, CDR1 is SGHDT and CDR2 is YYEEEE. Deletions cut 4 bases from V and 3 bases from J, with 17 bases between. The CDR3 is 15 residues long. Here the CDR3 reads CASSTGGAGVYEQYF. The DNA for the CDR3 is TGTGCCAGCAGCACAGGGGGAGCGGGAGTCTACGAGCAGTACTTC.

This clonotype was detected a few times. The chain employs TRBV5-1 and TRBJ2-7; 12 bases map to TRBD1. The germline V gene has CDR1 SGHRS and CDR2 YFSETQ. Trimming at V came to 6 bases and at J to 3 bases, leaving 10 bases not matched to a gene. CDR3 size: 16 residues. CDR3 DNA: TGCGCCAGCAAAGATGATGGGACAGGGGGCAGCTACGAGCAGTACTTC. It codes for CASKDDGTGGSYEQYF. The whole variable domain, filled in from reference TRBV5-1 and TRBJ2-7, reads KAGVTQTPRYLIKTRGQQVTLSCSPISGHRSVSWYQQTPGQGLQFLFEYFSETQRNKGNFPGRFSGRQFSNSRSEMNVSTLELGDSALYLCASKDDGTGGSYEQYFGPGTRLTVT.

V is TRBV7-9 and J is TRBJ2-7, with TRBD1 matching 12 bases. The V segment lost 1 base and the J segment 7 bases; nucleotides outside the gene matches: 2. The V gene's germline CDR1 is SEHNR and CDR2 FQNEAQ (reference sequence). The CDR3 has 14 amino acids. The CDR3 is CASSLGDRGQEQYF. The DNA for the CDR3 is TGTGCCAGCAGCTTAGGGGACAGGGGGCAAGAGCAGTACTTC.

Only a few counts were recorded for this clonotype. The chain employs TRBV7-9 and TRBJ1-2; D not resolved. This CDR3 has 13 residues. Germline V gives CDR1 SEHNR, CDR2 FQNEAQ (reference sequence). V gave up 4 bases and J gave up 6 bases, with 12 bases separating them. This chain's CDR3 is CASSSSFGDGYTF. CDR3 DNA: TGTGCCAGCAGCTCGTCGTTTGGAGATGGCTACACCTTC.

This clonotype appeared many times. This chain joins TRBV29-1 and TRBJ1-1, with D uncertain. The CDR3 length is 12 residues. Germline CDR1 is SQVTM and CDR2 is ANQGSEA. V gave up 7 bases and J gave up 8 bases, with 17 bases separating them. The CDR3 DNA sequence: TGCAGCGGTGTAGGTTATCCCGGGGAAGCTTTCTTT. This sequence encodes CSGVGYPGEAFF.

At least ten counts were recorded for this clonotype. The V and J genes are TRBV27 and TRBJ2-7, with TRBD2 identical over 9 bases. Germline CDR1 is MNHEY and CDR2 is SMNVEV (reference sequence). The CDR3 has 15 residues. V dropped 0 bases and J dropped 4; count of bases not matched to a gene: 4. This chain's CDR3 is CASSLSGTSWYEQYF. CDR3 DNA: TGTGCCAGCAGTTTATCGGGGACTAGCTGGTACGAGCAGTACTTC.

CDR3 sequence reads: CASSLLAGKNTGELFF. Written as DNA, the CDR3 is TGCGCCAGCAGCTTGTTAGCCGGGAAGAACACCGGGGAGCTGTTTTTT. The J gene is TRBJ2-2, the V gene TRBV5-1; D may be TRBD2 (5 bases). Germline V gives CDR1 SGHRS, CDR2 YFSETQ. V gave up 1 base and J gave up 1 base, with 11 bases separating them. CDR3 length: 16 residues.

CDR3 coding DNA: TGTGCCAGCAGTTATACGACAGGGGGCGACACCGGGGAGCTGTTTTTT. It specifies CASSYTTGGDTGELFF. The genes are TRBV6-5 and TRBJ2-2; TRBD1 agrees at 10 bases. Germline loops: CDR1 MNHEY, CDR2 SVGAGI. The trim removed 3 bases at V and 3 bases at J, leaving 4 bases unmatched. The CDR3 has 16 amino acids.

V gene TRBV19 combines with J gene TRBJ2-1; D tentatively fits TRBD1 or TRBD2 (5 bases each). The germline V gene encodes CDR1 LNHDA and CDR2 SQIVND (reference sequence). The CDR3 spans 17 residues. V was clipped by 2 bases and J by 5 bases, with 19 bases between them. This CDR3 is CASSIWSGTFPDNEQFF. The CDR3 nucleotides read TGTGCCAGTAGTATATGGTCTGGGACGTTCCCGGACAATGAGCAGTTCTTC. Drawing the rest from reference TRBV19 and TRBJ2-1, the complete variable domain is DGGITQSPKYLFRKEGQNVTLSCEQNLNHDAMYWYRQDPGQGLRLIYYSQIVNDFQKGDIAEGYSVSREKKESFPLTVTSAQKNPTAFYLCASSIWSGTFPDNEQFFGPGTRLTVL.

The chain joins TRBV28 to TRBJ2-7; TRBD1 aligns across 9 bases. This CDR3 region has 14 residues. Germline trimming cut 5 bases from V and 5 bases from J; bases unmatched to any gene: 7. CDR1 is MDHEN and CDR2 is SYDVKM in the germline V gene. CDR3: CASSTGTGSNEQYF. The CDR3, as DNA: TGTGCCAGCAGTACCGGGACAGGGTCTAACGAGCAGTACTTC.

This clonotype was picked up many times. This rearrangement joins TRBV6-1 to TRBJ2-3, with D possibly being TRBD2 (6 bases). The germline gives CDR1 MNHNS, CDR2 SASEGT. V was clipped by 10 bases and J by 3 bases, with 23 bases between them. The CDR3 sequence is 16 residues long. In DNA form, the CDR3 reads TGTGCCACCCAGTCCGGCGGGGCCGGGGAAACAGATACGCAGTATTTT. Protein sequence: CATQSGGAGETDTQYF.

J is TRBJ2-3 and V is TRBV2, with 11 nucleotides matching TRBD2. V trimming: 5 bases; J trimming: 0 bases; junction bases outside the gene matches: 7. This CDR3 is built from 17 residues. In germline, CDR1 is SNHLY, CDR2 FYNNEI. The CDR3 reads CASSPGTSGNSTDTQYF. The CDR3 DNA reads as TGTGCCAGCAGTCCCGGGACTAGCGGCAATAGCACAGATACGCAGTATTTT.

Only a few counts were recorded for this clonotype. V is TRBV21-1 and J is TRBJ2-7; whether TRBD2, the table's D call, matches the DNA was not checked. TRBV21-1 constitutes a pseudogene. There are 13 residues in the CDR3. The CDR3 region has the DNA TGTGCCAGCAGCGAAAAGATAGTAGGGAGTGAGGACTTC. This translates into CASSEKIVGSEDF.

This clonotype was counted at least ten times. V and J are TRBV4-1 and TRBJ2-3; unclear D gene. This CDR3 comprises 16 residues. The V gene's germline CDR1 is MGHRA and CDR2 YSYEKL. V was clipped by 4 bases and J by 6 bases, with 20 bases between them. The CDR3 sequence is CASSLENMWVGDTQYF. The CDR3 DNA reads TGCGCCAGCAGCCTTGAAAACATGTGGGTTGGGGATACGCAGTATTTT.

The sample holds many counts of this clonotype. The chain is built from TRBV13 and TRBJ2-2; D remains ambiguous. The germline V gene encodes CDR1 PRHDT and CDR2 FYEKMQ (reference sequence). The CDR3 totals 11 residues. The V end was cut by 5 bases, the J end by 4 bases, with 2 bases between. This chain's CDR3 is CASSRTGELFF. CDR3 DNA: TGTGCCAGCAGCCGCACCGGGGAGCTGTTTTTT.

This clonotype turned up a few times. The rearrangement joins TRBV7-9 to TRBJ2-1, with 12 bases aligning to TRBD1. Germline V gene sequence: CDR1 SEHNR, CDR2 FQNEAQ (reference sequence). V gave up 6 bases and J gave up 8 bases; unmatched junction bases: 8. The CDR3 has 15 residues. The CDR3 sequence is CASSAPGQGAYEQFF. The CDR3 bases are TGTGCCAGCAGTGCACCGGGACAGGGGGCTTATGAGCAGTTCTTC.

The chain uses TRBV5-1 and TRBJ2-2; 8 bases agree with TRBD2. With 4 bases clipped from V and 3 bases from J, the junction kept 5 bases outside the gene matches. This CDR3 region has 15 residues. Germline V CDR1 and CDR2: SGHRS, YFSETQ. CDR3 coding DNA: TGCGCCAGCAGCACGGGACTAGATGACACCGGGGAGCTGTTTTTT. This gives the protein CASSTGLDDTGELFF.

Ten or more counts support this clonotype. The chain uses TRBV5-1 and TRBJ2-2; D unclear. CDR1 is SGHRS, CDR2 YFSETQ, per germline. This CDR3 contains 14 residues. V gave up 0 bases and J gave up 2 bases, with 5 bases separating them. Here the CDR3 DNA reads TGCGCCAGCAGCTTGGAGGACAACACCGGGGAGCTGTTTTTT. It translates to CASSLEDNTGELFF.

The CDR3 DNA reads as TGTGCCAGCAGTGCCCCTACTAGCGGGAGAGACCCGTACCAAGAGACCCAGTACTTC. Translated, it gives CASSAPTSGRDPYQETQYF. The chain is built from TRBV6-1 and TRBJ2-5; 11 positions agree with TRBD2. V was clipped by 4 bases and J by 0 bases; unmatched bases: 13. Germline loops: CDR1 MNHNS, CDR2 SASEGT. This CDR3 region has 19 residues.

The chain carries TRBV29-1 and TRBJ2-1, with no clear D. The germline V gene encodes CDR1 SQVTM and CDR2 ANQGSEA. The V gene lost 7 bases and the J gene lost 13 bases, with 11 bases spanning the gap. The CDR3 spans 9 residues. The CDR3 DNA follows: TGCAGCGACGCGCCTTTCCAGTTCTTC. It is translated as CSDAPFQFF.

At least ten counts were recorded for this clonotype. This chain uses TRBV5-1 with TRBJ2-2, with 7 bases matching TRBD1. Germline values: CDR1 SGHRS, CDR2 YFSETQ. The CDR3 is 16 amino acids. Unmatched junction bases numbered 16, after V lost 10 bases and J lost 4 bases. Here the CDR3 DNA reads TGCGCCTGTGGACCTCCCGGGACAGATGCCACCGGGGAGCTGTTTTTT. Residues: CACGPPGTDATGELFF.

V is TRBV15 and J is TRBJ2-2; D unresolved. The CDR3 has 14 amino acids. V was clipped by 1 base and J by 0 bases, with 3 bases between them. Germline-derived CDR1 and CDR2 are LNHNV and YYDKDF (reference sequence). CDR3: CATSRVPNTGELFF. CDR3 DNA: TGTGCCACCAGCAGAGTACCGAACACCGGGGAGCTGTTTTTT.

This clonotype was seen repeatedly, ten times or more. The chain has TRBV29-1 and TRBJ1-1; 7 bases fit TRBD1. The CDR3 has 15 residues. V shed 6 bases and J 1 base; nucleotides not matched to a gene: 11. From germline, CDR1 is SQVTM and CDR2 ANQGSEA. This CDR3 reads CSVGPSRDRNTEAFF. DNA of the CDR3: TGCAGCGTCGGACCAAGCCGGGACAGGAACACTGAAGCTTTCTTT.

This clonotype appeared many times. This chain connects TRBV27 to TRBJ1-2; D is unclear. V lost 2 bases, J lost 8 bases, and 12 bases lay in between. CDR1 is MNHEY and CDR2 is SMNVEV in the germline V gene (reference sequence). The CDR3 sequence is 13 residues long. The CDR3: CASSLNPTYGYTF. The DNA for the CDR3 is TGTGCCAGCAGTTTAAATCCGACATACGGCTACACCTTC.